In this sample, the clone carrying this TCR beta chain turned up a few times. Its antigen is as yet unknown. Total RNA extracted from each sample amounted to at least 5.5 micrograms. This entry belongs to a study of blood T cells in healthy people across ages. Study-level points and caveats: Samples with more naive T cells showed higher observed beta diversity. Per-million-T-cell TCR beta diversity fell roughly linearly with age.

A J-beta primer mix and a sample-barcoded 5' primer were used in a second PCR of roughly 6 to 12 cycles. TCRdb re-called the 5' RACE reads through MiXCR, storing one row per CDR3 protein. Among some 730,000 distinct CDR3 sequences listed, roughly 20% were seen once. Sequenced sample: blood. The receptor's source is a man in his sixties or seventies in good health.

As DNA, the CDR3 is TGTGCCAGCAGCTCCCCGGGACAGGGAAAAGGACGGGGCTACACCTTC. Translating it yields CASSSPGQGKGRGYTF. V and J are TRBV9 and TRBJ1-2, with 9 positions matching TRBD1. The junction had 15 bases not matched to a gene; V was cut back by 4 bases and J by 8 bases. This CDR3 spans 16 amino acids. Germline V gene sequence: CDR1 SGDLS, CDR2 YYNGEE.